These 14 T cell receptor beta chains came from one sample sequenced in a study of cytomegalovirus exposure and HLA in healthy donors. PCR primers comprised 60 Vbeta and 13 Jbeta primers. Here immunoSEQ multiplex PCR was the method, and the copy in TCRdb shows in-frame clones only, minus some. Altogether 150,000 to 200,000 clones are present, over 70% being singletons, with the ten largest covering around 3.1%. Sequencing was carried out using PBMCs. The receptors here all came from a male donor in good health and CMV-seronegative.

This chain joins TRBV5-4 and TRBJ2-6, with no clear D. This CDR3 has 13 amino acids. Per germline, CDR1 SGHNT and CDR2 YYREEE (reference sequence). Trimming cost V 9 bases and J 0 bases, with 7 bases left between them. The CDR3 protein is CAISRSGANVLTF. CDR3 DNA sequence: TGTGCCATCTCTCGCTCTGGGGCCAACGTCCTGACTTTC.

The table lists this clone with a few counts. The rearrangement joins TRBV6-1 to TRBJ1-2; maybe TRBD1 (6 bases). The V end was cut by 2 bases, the J end by 4 bases, with 17 bases between. Germline-derived CDR1 and CDR2 are MNHNS and SASEGT. The CDR3 consists of 16 residues. CDR3 sequence (DNA): TGTGCCAGCAGTGAATATATAGGGGGTCCCATCTATGGCTACACCTTC. It yields the protein CASSEYIGGPIYGYTF.

The J gene is TRBJ1-2, the V gene TRBV14, with TRBD1 as a possible D gene (6 bases). V lost 4 bases to trimming and J lost 8 bases, with 17 bases between them. CDR1 and CDR2 (germline): SGHDN, FVKESK. This CDR3 has 14 residues. CDR3 amino acids: CASSPKWGLGGYTF. The CDR3 region has the DNA TGTGCCAGCAGCCCGAAGTGGGGGCTGGGAGGCTACACCTTC.

The J gene is TRBJ2-1, the V gene TRBV4-1; TRBD2 agrees at 7 bases. The V segment lost 5 bases and the J segment 3 bases; nucleotides outside the gene matches: 7. This CDR3 is built from 15 residues. Germline V gives CDR1 MGHRA, CDR2 YSYEKL. This CDR3 is CASSWYGLGYNEQFF. In DNA form, the CDR3 reads TGCGCCAGCAGCTGGTACGGACTAGGCTACAATGAGCAGTTCTTC.

Only one count was recorded for this clone. CDR3 residues: CASSRHNTGELFF. The CDR3 region has the DNA TGTGCCAGCAGCCGACACAACACCGGGGAGCTGTTTTTT. This rearrangement joins TRBV11-2 to TRBJ2-2; no clear D gene. This CDR3 is built from 13 residues. Looked up from germline, CDR1 is SGHAT and CDR2 is FQNNGV. Deletions cut 5 bases from V and 2 bases from J, with 6 bases between.

The chain joins TRBV2 to TRBJ2-7; TRBD1 might be the D (6 bases). The CDR3 sequence is 14 residues long. Germline CDR1 and CDR2: SNHLY and FYNNEI. Trimming cost V 1 base and J 0 bases, with 7 bases left between them. The CDR3 region is CASSEDRDSYEQYF. The CDR3 nucleotides are TGTGCCAGCAGTGAAGACAGGGACTCCTACGAGCAGTACTTC.

This clone was found a few times. This chain uses TRBV5-1 with TRBJ2-3, with D tentatively TRBD1 (6 bases). Germline assignment: CDR1 SGHRS and CDR2 YFSETQ. Trimming cost V 3 bases and J 0 bases, with 11 bases left between them. The CDR3 extends over 15 amino acids. In nucleotides, the CDR3 is TGCGCCAGCAGCTGGGCGACAGGAAGCACAGATACGCAGTATTTT. It specifies CASSWATGSTDTQYF.

The gene calls are TRBV28 and TRBJ1-1; D is perhaps TRBD1 (6 bases). Trimming took 6 bases from V and 4 from J, leaving 15 bases between them. The germline CDR1 and CDR2 sequences are MDHEN and SYDVKM. This CDR3 spans 14 amino acids. CDR3: CASSPPLRGTEAFF. CDR3 nucleotide sequence: TGTGCCAGCAGCCCCCCCCTCAGGGGCACTGAAGCTTTCTTT.

On this clone itself: Mismatch with germline at one junction end may stem from a read error. The chain has TRBV28 and TRBJ1-5, with TRBD1 as a possible D gene (6 bases). CDR1 and CDR2 (germline): MDHEN, SYDVKM. This CDR3 has 17 residues. The CDR3 loop is CASSFLGPGHKSAHINF. In nucleotides, the CDR3 is TGTGCCAGCAGTTTTTTAGGGCCGGGACACAAAAGCGCCCACATAAATTTT.

The chain recombines TRBV20-1 with TRBJ1-2; D unclear. CDR3 size: 11 residues. The V gene's germline CDR1 is DFQATT and CDR2 SNEGSKA (reference sequence). Trimming removed 6 bases at V and 3 bases at J, with 8 bases between. The CDR3 spells CSAPLDYGYTF. CDR3 DNA: TGCAGTGCACCACTGGACTATGGCTACACCTTC.

This rearrangement joins TRBV27 to TRBJ1-1; D perhaps matches TRBD1 (5 bases). Germline loops: CDR1 MNHEY, CDR2 SMNVEV (reference sequence). This CDR3 has 13 residues. Trimming stripped 8 bases from V and 4 bases from J, with 14 bases between. The CDR3 DNA is TGTGCCAGCGTCCGGGGGGGTACCACTGAAGCTTTCTTT. Protein sequence: CASVRGGTTEAFF.

V is TRBV19 and J is TRBJ2-3; D uncertain. CDR1 is LNHDA and CDR2 is SQIVND in the germline V gene (reference sequence). The CDR3 sequence is 13 residues long. Trimming left V 5 bases short and J 4 bases short, with 10 bases between. In nucleotides, the CDR3 is TGTGCCAGTAGTTTACGGAGAGCAGATACGCAGTATTTT. Encoded protein: CASSLRRADTQYF.

This chain connects TRBV10-3 to TRBJ2-5; no firm D call. Germline values: CDR1 ENHRY, CDR2 SYGVKD. The CDR3 has 15 amino acids. The ends were cut back, 4 bases at V and 1 base at J, with 13 bases in the middle. Here the CDR3 DNA reads TGTGCCATCAGTGCTCAACGAGGAGTCCAAGAGACCCAGTACTTC. Its translation: CAISAQRGVQETQYF.

This clone has a handful of counts. The V and J genes are TRBV9 and TRBJ2-7; 12 positions match TRBD1. The V and J ends lost 3 bases and 4 bases, in that order; junction bases with no gene match: 8. Germline-derived CDR1 and CDR2 are SGDLS and YYNGEE. This CDR3 comprises 16 residues. Here the CDR3 reads CASSGRDRGRLYEQYF. CDR3 sequence (DNA): TGTGCCAGCAGCGGGCGGGACAGGGGGCGCCTTTACGAGCAGTACTTC.